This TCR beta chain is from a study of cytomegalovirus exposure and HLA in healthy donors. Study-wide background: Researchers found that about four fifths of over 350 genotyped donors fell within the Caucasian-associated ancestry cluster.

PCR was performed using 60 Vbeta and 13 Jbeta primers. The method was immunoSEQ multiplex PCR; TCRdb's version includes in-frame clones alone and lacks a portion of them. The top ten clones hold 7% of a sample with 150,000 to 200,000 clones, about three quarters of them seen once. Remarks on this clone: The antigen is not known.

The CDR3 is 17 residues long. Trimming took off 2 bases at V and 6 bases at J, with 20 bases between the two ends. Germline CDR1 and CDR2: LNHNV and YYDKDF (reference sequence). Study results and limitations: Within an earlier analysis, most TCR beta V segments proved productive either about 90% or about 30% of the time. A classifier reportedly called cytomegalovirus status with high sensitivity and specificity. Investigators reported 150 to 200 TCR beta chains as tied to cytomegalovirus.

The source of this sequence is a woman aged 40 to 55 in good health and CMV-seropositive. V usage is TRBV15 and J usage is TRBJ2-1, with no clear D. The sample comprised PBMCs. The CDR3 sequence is CATSRQQGTGWSNEQFF. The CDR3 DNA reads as TGTGCCACCAGCAGACAGCAAGGTACTGGTTGGAGCAATGAGCAGTTCTTC.